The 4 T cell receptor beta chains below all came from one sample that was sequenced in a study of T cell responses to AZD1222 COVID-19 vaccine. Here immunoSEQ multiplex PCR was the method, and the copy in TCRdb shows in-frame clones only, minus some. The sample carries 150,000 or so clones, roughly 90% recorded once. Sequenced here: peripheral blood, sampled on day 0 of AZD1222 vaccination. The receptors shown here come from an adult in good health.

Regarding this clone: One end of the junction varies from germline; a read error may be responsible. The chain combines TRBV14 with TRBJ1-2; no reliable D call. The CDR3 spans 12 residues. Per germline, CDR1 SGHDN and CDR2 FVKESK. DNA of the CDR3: TGTGCCAGCACCCAAGGTTGGGAGGGCTACACCTTC. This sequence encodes CASTQGWEGYTF.

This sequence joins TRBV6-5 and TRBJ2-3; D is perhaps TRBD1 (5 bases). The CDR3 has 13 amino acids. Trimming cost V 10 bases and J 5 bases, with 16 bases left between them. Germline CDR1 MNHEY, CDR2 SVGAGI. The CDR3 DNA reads TGTGCCACCACAGGACCGCGCGGAGATACGCAGTATTTT. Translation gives CATTGPRGDTQYF.

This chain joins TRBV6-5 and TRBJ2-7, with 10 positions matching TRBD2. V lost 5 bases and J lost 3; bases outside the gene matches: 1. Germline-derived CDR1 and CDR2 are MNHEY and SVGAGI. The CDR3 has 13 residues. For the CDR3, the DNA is TGTGCCAGCAGTCGGACTAGCGGCTACGAGCAGTACTTC. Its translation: CASSRTSGYEQYF.

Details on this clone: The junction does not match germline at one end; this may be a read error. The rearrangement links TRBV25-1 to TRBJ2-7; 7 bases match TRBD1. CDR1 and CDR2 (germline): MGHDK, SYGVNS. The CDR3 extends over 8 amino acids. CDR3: CAISQGPF. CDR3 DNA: TGTGCCATTTCACAGGGGCCTTTC.